These T cell receptor beta chains were read from a single sample in a study of T cell responses to AZD1222 COVID-19 vaccine. Here immunoSEQ multiplex PCR was the method, and the copy in TCRdb shows in-frame clones only, minus some. The sample gives roughly 100,000 clones, 75% to 90% of which show up once; roughly 20% is in the top ten. The source was peripheral blood, collected on day 0 of AZD1222 vaccination. The receptors here all came from an adult in good health. CDR3s include the opening cysteine and the closing phenylalanine or tryptophan. A D gene is named only where the DNA matches it firmly. The listing skips clone size in some rows; elsewhere it reads once, few, many or a size class.

d_call	clone_size	j_call	v_call	cdr3_aa	cdr3_nt
NA	few	TRBJ2-2	TRBV9	CASSAAPRKGTGELFF	TGTGCCAGCAGCGCCGCCCCCCGCAAGGGCACCGGGGAGCTGTTTTTT
NA	NA	TRBJ2-7	TRBV27	CATSHGVGEQYF	TGTGCCACGTCTCACGGGGTTGGCGAGCAGTACTTC
NA	NA	TRBJ1-4	TRBV11-2	CASSPGTSATNEKLFF	TGTGCCAGCAGCCCGGGGACGTCCGCAACTAATGAAAAACTGTTTTTT
NA	NA	TRBJ2-3	TRBV5-6	CASSFLWGLTDTQYF	TGTGCCAGCAGCTTTTTGTGGGGTCTCACAGATACGCAGTATTTT
NA	NA	TRBJ2-2	TRBV5-8	CAPTPSLVAGELFF	TGTGCCCCCACTCCGAGCCTGGTGGCCGGGGAGCTGTTTTTT
NA	NA	TRBJ2-5	TRBV4-1	CASSHDIHRPDQETQYF	TGCGCCAGCAGCCACGATATCCATAGGCCCGACCAAGAGACCCAGTACTTC
TRBD1	NA	TRBJ1-4	TRBV15	CATSRGDRGANEKLFF	TGTGCCACCAGCAGAGGGGACAGGGGAGCGAATGAAAAACTGTTTTTT
NA	NA	TRBJ1-2	TRBV5-4	CASSVGRRYGYTF	TGTGCCAGCAGCGTGGGACGGAGATATGGCTACACCTTC
NA	NA	TRBJ1-1	TRBV5-1	CASMLQGRETEAFF	TGCGCCAGCATGCTTCAGGGTCGGGAGACTGAAGCTTTCTTT
TRBD1	few	TRBJ2-7	TRBV5-5	CASSTGTGGVYEQYF	TGTGCCAGCAGCACAGGGACAGGGGGCGTATACGAGCAGTACTTC
TRBD1	once	TRBJ1-2	TRBV6-4	CASSPAPGQGAYGYTF	TGTGCCAGCAGCCCTGCCCCTGGACAGGGAGCGTATGGCTACACCTTC
NA	NA	TRBJ1-1	TRBV2	CASSASGDPEAFF	TGTGCCAGCAGTGCTTCAGGGGACCCTGAAGCTTTCTTT
NA	NA	TRBJ2-6	TRBV9	CASSVGGFGANVLTF	TGTGCCAGCAGCGTAGGTGGTTTTGGGGCCAACGTCCTGACTTTC
NA	NA	TRBJ2-7	TRBV5-6	CASSPGGFEQYF	TGTGCCAGCAGTCCTGGGGGATTCGAGCAGTACTTC
NA	NA	TRBJ1-5	TRBV5-4	CASSLDGSAQHF	TGTGCCAGCAGCTTGGACGGATCGGCCCAGCATTTT
NA	NA	TRBJ1-2	TRBV18	CASSPPGKDGYTF	TGTGCCAGCTCACCGCCAGGGAAAGATGGCTACACCTTC
NA	once	TRBJ2-2	TRBV6-6	CASSSPGHTGELFF	TGTGCCAGCAGTTCCCCGGGTCACACCGGGGAGCTGTTTTTT
NA	NA	TRBJ1-1	TRBV15	CATSRDSYEAFF	TGTGCCACCAGCAGAGATAGTTATGAAGCTTTCTTT
NA	NA	TRBJ2-7	TRBV5-8	CASSLEPRSYEQYF	TGTGCCAGCAGCTTGGAACCCCGGAGTTACGAGCAGTACTTC
NA	NA	TRBJ2-5	TRBV18	CASSPPRETQYF	TGTGCCAGCTCACCACCGAGAGAGACCCAGTACTTC
TRBD1	once	TRBJ1-2	TRBV15	CATSRIPTGENYGYTF	TGTGCCACCAGCCGGATTCCGACAGGGGAAAACTATGGCTACACCTTC
NA	NA	TRBJ1-2	TRBV5-1	CASSLAMEGGTYGYTF	TGCGCCAGCAGCTTGGCCATGGAGGGAGGTACCTATGGCTACACCTTC
TRBD2	NA	TRBJ2-2	TRBV19	CASIGGSFTGELFF	TGTGCCAGTATCGGGGGGTCATTCACCGGGGAGCTGTTTTTT
NA	NA	TRBJ2-5	TRBV5-1	CASSLGGLETQYF	TGCGCCAGCAGCTTGGGAGGACTGGAGACCCAGTACTTC
NA	NA	TRBJ2-7	TRBV27	CASSFSQDYEQYF	TGTGCCAGCAGTTTTTCACAGGACTACGAGCAGTACTTC